This T cell receptor (beta chain) originates from a study of blood T cells in healthy people across ages. Whole-study findings and limits: Significant beta diversity loss was already apparent by age approximately 38, declining roughly linearly.

Concerning this clonotype itself: What it binds is unknown.

Primed by a sample-barcoded 5' primer and a J-beta primer mix, a second PCR proceeded for about 6 to 11 cycles. At least 2.5 million CDR3-containing paired-end reads were obtained per sample. TCRdb re-called the 5' RACE reads through MiXCR, storing one row per CDR3 protein. The sample records hundreds of thousands of distinct CDR3 sequences, 40% to 50% being singletons. CDR3 length: 16 residues. Germline values: CDR1 MDHEN, CDR2 SYDVKM. The ends were cut back, 4 bases at V and 2 bases at J, with 17 bases in the middle. The receptor was derived from a man in his fifties or sixties in good health. The specimen sequenced was blood. The chain carries TRBV28 and TRBJ2-5; no firm D call. The CDR3 loop reads CASSSPVALPQETQYF. The CDR3 DNA reads as TGTGCCAGCAGTTCCCCTGTCGCATTACCTCAAGAGACCCAGTACTTC.